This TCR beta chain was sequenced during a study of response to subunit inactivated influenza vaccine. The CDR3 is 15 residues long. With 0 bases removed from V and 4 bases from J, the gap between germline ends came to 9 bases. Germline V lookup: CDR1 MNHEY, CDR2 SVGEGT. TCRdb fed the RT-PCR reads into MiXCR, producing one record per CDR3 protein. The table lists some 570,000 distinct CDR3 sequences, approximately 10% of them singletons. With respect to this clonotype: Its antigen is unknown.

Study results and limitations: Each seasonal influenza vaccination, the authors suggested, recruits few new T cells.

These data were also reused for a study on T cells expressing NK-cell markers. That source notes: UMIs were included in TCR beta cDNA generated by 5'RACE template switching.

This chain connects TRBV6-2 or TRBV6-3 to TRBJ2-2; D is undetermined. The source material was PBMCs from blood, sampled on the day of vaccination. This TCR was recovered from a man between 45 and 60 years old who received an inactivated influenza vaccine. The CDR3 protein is CASSYSKLITGELFF. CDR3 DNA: TGTGCCAGCAGTTACTCGAAGTTGATCACCGGGGAGCTGTTTTTT.